A selection of T cell receptor beta chains follows, all from one sample in a study of cytomegalovirus exposure and HLA in healthy donors. Data came from immunoSEQ multiplex PCR; TCRdb stores just in-frame clones and leaves some out. The sample records fewer than 250,000 clones, roughly 80% being singletons. The sequenced sample was PBMCs. These receptors came from a woman in her twenties or thirties in good health and CMV-seropositive. Both conserved end residues are part of each CDR3. Fields, in order: V gene, J gene, D gene, clone size, CDR3 protein, CDR3 DNA. A D gene is named only where the DNA matches it firmly. Not all rows give a size; the values are once, few, many and, for expanded clones, a class.

v_gene: TRBV6-6
j_gene: TRBJ1-2
d_gene: TRBD1
abundance: few
CDR3aa: CASSSSGGNYGYTF
CDR3nt: TGTGCCAGCAGTTCTTCAGGGGGCAACTATGGCTACACCTTC

v_gene: TRBV6-1
j_gene: TRBJ2-7
d_gene: .
abundance: .
CDR3aa: CASSEGYGFPYEQYF
CDR3nt: TGTGCCAGCAGTGAAGGGTACGGGTTCCCCTACGAGCAGTACTTC

v_gene: TRBV6-5
j_gene: TRBJ2-7
d_gene: TRBD1
abundance: .
CDR3aa: CASSRGQVPYEQYF
CDR3nt: TGTGCCAGCAGCCGGGGACAGGTTCCCTACGAGCAGTACTTC

v_gene: TRBV9
j_gene: TRBJ2-7
d_gene: .
abundance: once
CDR3aa: CASSVGGFYEQYF
CDR3nt: TGTGCCAGCAGCGTAGGCGGGTTCTACGAGCAGTACTTC

v_gene: TRBV10-2
j_gene: TRBJ1-5
d_gene: .
abundance: few
CDR3aa: CASSESGGGNQPQHF
CDR3nt: TGCGCCAGCAGTGAGTCGGGAGGTGGTAATCAGCCCCAGCATTTT

v_gene: TRBV2
j_gene: TRBJ1-1
d_gene: .
abundance: .
CDR3aa: CASGGGRGTEAFF
CDR3nt: TGTGCCAGCGGTGGGGGGAGGGGGACTGAAGCTTTCTTT

v_gene: TRBV6-1
j_gene: TRBJ1-2
d_gene: TRBD1
abundance: .
CDR3aa: CASSEGKGGDYGYTF
CDR3nt: TGTGCCAGCAGTGAAGGTAAAGGGGGCGACTATGGCTACACCTTC

v_gene: TRBV19
j_gene: TRBJ2-7
d_gene: .
abundance: .
CDR3aa: CASSIARGWDEQYF
CDR3nt: TGTGCCAGTAGTATTGCCAGGGGTTGGGACGAGCAGTACTTC

v_gene: TRBV5-1
j_gene: TRBJ2-5
d_gene: .
abundance: .
CDR3aa: CASSFGLGAPGFHETQYF
CDR3nt: TGCGCCAGCAGCTTTGGTTTGGGGGCCCCTGGGTTCCATGAGACCCAGTACTTC

v_gene: TRBV6-6
j_gene: TRBJ1-4
d_gene: TRBD1
abundance: .
CDR3aa: CASSPTGVEKLFF
CDR3nt: TGTGCCAGCAGCCCGACAGGGGTTGAAAAACTGTTTTTT

v_gene: TRBV2
j_gene: TRBJ2-2
d_gene: TRBD1
abundance: .
CDR3aa: CASRGDRGLAGELFF
CDR3nt: TGTGCCAGCAGAGGGGACAGGGGGTTGGCCGGGGAGCTGTTTTTT

v_gene: TRBV9
j_gene: TRBJ1-4
d_gene: .
abundance: .
CDR3aa: CASSPRGLPTINEKLFF
CDR3nt: TGTGCCAGCAGCCCTAGGGGACTACCAACCATTAATGAAAAACTGTTTTTT

v_gene: TRBV10-2
j_gene: TRBJ1-2
d_gene: .
abundance: few
CDR3aa: CASSEGAGYGYTF
CDR3nt: TGCGCCAGCAGTGAGGGGGCTGGGTATGGCTACACCTTC

v_gene: TRBV2
j_gene: TRBJ2-7
d_gene: .
abundance: few
CDR3aa: CASFDRTYEQYF
CDR3nt: TGTGCCAGCTTCGACAGGACCTACGAGCAGTACTTC

v_gene: TRBV4-1
j_gene: TRBJ2-7
d_gene: .
abundance: once
CDR3aa: CASSQDIGTSYEQYF
CDR3nt: TGCGCCAGCAGCCAAGATATCGGTACTTCCTACGAGCAGTACTTC

v_gene: TRBV5-1
j_gene: TRBJ2-5
d_gene: .
abundance: .
CDR3aa: CASSPGGSGQETQYF
CDR3nt: TGCGCCAGCAGCCCCGGAGGTAGCGGACAAGAGACCCAGTACTTC

v_gene: TRBV11-3
j_gene: TRBJ2-2
d_gene: .
abundance: once
CDR3aa: CASSLKPEYTGELFF
CDR3nt: TGTGCCAGCAGCTTAAAGCCGGAGTACACCGGGGAGCTGTTTTTT

v_gene: TRBV5-1
j_gene: TRBJ2-7
d_gene: TRBD2
abundance: .
CDR3aa: CASSQGLAGGVYEQYF
CDR3nt: TGCGCCAGCAGCCAAGGACTAGCGGGAGGAGTATACGAGCAGTACTTC

v_gene: TRBV28
j_gene: TRBJ2-7
d_gene: .
abundance: few
CDR3aa: CASSSGDIAYEQYF
CDR3nt: TGTGCCAGCAGTTCAGGGGACATTGCCTACGAGCAGTACTTC

v_gene: TRBV7-9
j_gene: TRBJ1-1
d_gene: TRBD1
abundance: .
CDR3aa: CASSTAGTATTEAFF
CDR3nt: TGTGCCAGCAGCACTGCCGGGACAGCAACGACTGAAGCTTTCTTT

v_gene: TRBV6-5
j_gene: TRBJ2-5
d_gene: .
abundance: .
CDR3aa: CASSYSGSEETQYF
CDR3nt: TGTGCCAGCAGTTACTCGGGCAGTGAAGAGACCCAGTACTTC

v_gene: TRBV6-1
j_gene: TRBJ1-5
d_gene: .
abundance: .
CDR3aa: CASSEAVGGFNQPQHF
CDR3nt: TGTGCCAGCAGTGAAGCGGTAGGGGGTTTCAATCAGCCCCAGCATTTT

v_gene: TRBV28
j_gene: TRBJ1-1
d_gene: .
abundance: .
CDR3aa: CASSSRGSGTEAFF
CDR3nt: TGTGCCAGCAGTTCCAGGGGCTCTGGCACTGAAGCTTTCTTT

v_gene: TRBV7-9
j_gene: TRBJ1-2
d_gene: .
abundance: once
CDR3aa: CSSSPTDNYGYTF
CDR3nt: TGTTCCAGCAGCCCGACAGATAACTATGGCTACACCTTC

v_gene: TRBV15
j_gene: TRBJ2-2
d_gene: TRBD2
abundance: few
CDR3aa: CATSRDPAGVSGELFF
CDR3nt: TGTGCCACCAGCAGAGACCCAGCGGGAGTATCCGGGGAGCTGTTTTTT

v_gene: TRBV27
j_gene: TRBJ2-7
d_gene: TRBD1
abundance: few
CDR3aa: CASSWGKGDRVHEQYF
CDR3nt: TGTGCCAGCAGTTGGGGAAAGGGGGACAGGGTCCACGAGCAGTACTTC

v_gene: TRBV7-9
j_gene: TRBJ1-3
d_gene: .
abundance: .
CDR3aa: CAIQGSGNTIYF
CDR3nt: TGTGCCATACAGGGCTCTGGAAACACCATATATTTT

v_gene: TRBV6-1
j_gene: TRBJ2-7
d_gene: TRBD2
abundance: .
CDR3aa: CASSARRGVGEQYF
CDR3nt: TGTGCCAGCAGTGCTCGTCGGGGGGTCGGGGAGCAGTACTTC

v_gene: TRBV5-5
j_gene: TRBJ1-1
d_gene: .
abundance: .
CDR3aa: CASSKTVKNTEAFF
CDR3nt: TGTGCCAGCAGCAAGACAGTGAAGAACACTGAAGCTTTCTTT

v_gene: TRBV15
j_gene: TRBJ2-1
d_gene: .
abundance: .
CDR3aa: CATSRDSNEQFF
CDR3nt: TGTGCCACCAGCAGAGACTCCAATGAGCAGTTCTTC

v_gene: TRBV5-4
j_gene: TRBJ2-7
d_gene: .
abundance: .
CDR3aa: CASSLGPGAAPYEQYF
CDR3nt: TGTGCCAGCAGCTTGGGTCCAGGGGCAGCCCCCTACGAGCAGTACTTC

v_gene: TRBV7-7
j_gene: TRBJ2-1
d_gene: .
abundance: once
CDR3aa: CASSLEGGRHNEQFF
CDR3nt: TGTGCCAGCAGCTTAGAGGGGGGGCGCCACAATGAGCAGTTCTTC

v_gene: TRBV6-4
j_gene: TRBJ2-3
d_gene: .
abundance: few
CDR3aa: CASSDGSADTQYF
CDR3nt: TGTGCCAGCAGTGACGGCTCCGCCGATACGCAGTATTTT

v_gene: TRBV19
j_gene: TRBJ2-3
d_gene: TRBD2
abundance: .
CDR3aa: CASSARLAANTDTQYF
CDR3nt: TGTGCCAGTAGTGCGAGACTAGCGGCTAACACAGATACGCAGTATTTT

v_gene: TRBV27
j_gene: TRBJ2-1
d_gene: TRBD2
abundance: .
CDR3aa: CASSPGLAGYNEQFF
CDR3nt: TGTGCCAGCAGCCCGGGACTAGCGGGATACAATGAGCAGTTCTTC

v_gene: TRBV10-1
j_gene: TRBJ2-7
d_gene: TRBD2
abundance: .
CDR3aa: CASSERTSGIGEQYF
CDR3nt: TGCGCCAGCAGTGAAAGGACTAGCGGGATTGGCGAGCAGTACTTC

v_gene: TRBV14
j_gene: TRBJ1-1
d_gene: .
abundance: .
CDR3aa: CASSQAGLAEAFF
CDR3nt: TGTGCCAGCAGCCAAGCGGGTTTGGCTGAAGCTTTCTTT

v_gene: TRBV6-5
j_gene: TRBJ2-5
d_gene: TRBD2
abundance: .
CDR3aa: CASSQTLAAGETQYF
CDR3nt: TGTGCCAGCAGCCAGACTCTAGCGGCAGGGGAGACCCAGTACTTC

v_gene: TRBV6-1
j_gene: TRBJ1-2
d_gene: TRBD1
abundance: .
CDR3aa: CASRTTGNGYTF
CDR3nt: TGTGCCAGCAGGACGACAGGGAATGGCTACACCTTC

v_gene: TRBV7-6
j_gene: TRBJ1-1
d_gene: TRBD1
abundance: once
CDR3aa: CASSRDSLRTEAFF
CDR3nt: TGTGCCAGCAGCCGGGACAGTTTGAGGACTGAAGCTTTCTTT

v_gene: TRBV5-5
j_gene: TRBJ2-7
d_gene: TRBD1
abundance: once
CDR3aa: CASSRRDRGSEQYF
CDR3nt: TGTGCCAGCAGCCGCCGGGACAGGGGGTCCGAGCAGTACTTC